These T cell receptor beta chains were read from a single sample in a study of T cell responses to AZD1222 COVID-19 vaccine. Method: immunoSEQ multiplex PCR; TCRdb's copy keeps in-frame clones and lacks some. The table shows about 120,000 clones, with about 90% occurring only once. The sequencing used peripheral blood, collected on day 0 of AZD1222 vaccination. The receptors shown here come from an adult in good health. The CDR3 runs from the conserved cysteine through the conserved F or W. A D gene is named only where the DNA matches it firmly. Some rows mark clone size as missing; the rest say once, few, many or name a class of expanded clone.

V gene: TRBV12-3/TRBV12-4; clone size: -; J gene: TRBJ1-2; D gene: -; CDR3 protein: CASSLGELGYTF
V gene: TRBV4-2; clone size: -; J gene: TRBJ1-5; D gene: -; CDR3 protein: CASSQDLRGGSNQPQHF
V gene: TRBV6-5; clone size: -; J gene: TRBJ2-3; D gene: -; CDR3 protein: CASRSSGGTDTQYF
V gene: TRBV6-2/TRBV6-3; clone size: -; J gene: TRBJ2-5; D gene: -; CDR3 protein: CASSYNSRRTRETQYF
V gene: TRBV30; clone size: -; J gene: TRBJ1-2; D gene: TRBD1; CDR3 protein: CAWRQGLNYGYTF
V gene: TRBV6-1; clone size: -; J gene: TRBJ2-5; D gene: -; CDR3 protein: CASSEFQETQYF
V gene: TRBV6-6; clone size: -; J gene: TRBJ1-1; D gene: -; CDR3 protein: CASSYLGPTEAFF
V gene: TRBV28; clone size: once; J gene: TRBJ1-2; D gene: -; CDR3 protein: CASTPPGGYGYTF
V gene: TRBV18; clone size: once; J gene: TRBJ2-7; D gene: -; CDR3 protein: CASSLGRDIYIYEQYF
V gene: TRBV5-4; clone size: -; J gene: TRBJ1-2; D gene: -; CDR3 protein: CASSLGWDVGGYTF
V gene: TRBV27; clone size: -; J gene: TRBJ2-7; D gene: -; CDR3 protein: CASSTAYEQYF
V gene: TRBV30; clone size: -; J gene: TRBJ1-5; D gene: -; CDR3 protein: CAWSVQGRGQPQHF
V gene: TRBV4-1; clone size: -; J gene: TRBJ1-3; D gene: -; CDR3 protein: CASSPEPSGSSGNTIYF
V gene: TRBV7-9; clone size: -; J gene: TRBJ2-6; D gene: -; CDR3 protein: CASSPNDGGPSGANVLTF
V gene: TRBV27; clone size: -; J gene: TRBJ1-2; D gene: -; CDR3 protein: CASSLAGTVGGYTF
V gene: TRBV7-2; clone size: -; J gene: TRBJ2-7; D gene: TRBD2; CDR3 protein: CASSNSGRAVYF
V gene: TRBV15; clone size: -; J gene: TRBJ1-5; D gene: TRBD1; CDR3 protein: CATMDREGQPQHF
V gene: TRBV19; clone size: -; J gene: TRBJ2-7; D gene: -; CDR3 protein: CASSIDGGAYEQYF
V gene: TRBV5-6; clone size: -; J gene: TRBJ1-3; D gene: -; CDR3 protein: CASSPRGAGGNTIYF
V gene: TRBV7-9; clone size: -; J gene: TRBJ2-1; D gene: TRBD1; CDR3 protein: CASSKDRALNEQFF
V gene: TRBV6-1; clone size: -; J gene: TRBJ2-1; D gene: -; CDR3 protein: CASSELVAVSYNEQFF
V gene: TRBV12-3/TRBV12-4; clone size: -; J gene: TRBJ1-5; D gene: -; CDR3 protein: CASSLAHQPQHF
V gene: TRBV4-1; clone size: -; J gene: TRBJ1-1; D gene: -; CDR3 protein: CASSQDPGGVGAFF
V gene: TRBV19; clone size: -; J gene: TRBJ2-3; D gene: -; CDR3 protein: CASKRQPASTDTQYF
V gene: TRBV5-1; clone size: -; J gene: TRBJ2-7; D gene: TRBD1; CDR3 protein: CASSFSPGQGYYEQYF
V gene: TRBV11-2; clone size: -; J gene: TRBJ1-3; D gene: -; CDR3 protein: CASTTVASGNTIYF
V gene: TRBV27; clone size: -; J gene: TRBJ1-5; D gene: -; CDR3 protein: CASSLWTGQPQHF
V gene: TRBV19; clone size: once; J gene: TRBJ1-2; D gene: -; CDR3 protein: CASSIQFIPGGYTF
V gene: TRBV30; clone size: -; J gene: TRBJ1-3; D gene: -; CDR3 protein: CAWSPRASGNTIYF
V gene: TRBV6-5; clone size: -; J gene: TRBJ2-5; D gene: -; CDR3 protein: CASSAEGPKTQYF
V gene: TRBV5-1; clone size: -; J gene: TRBJ2-7; D gene: -; CDR3 protein: CASSLAVRGPYEQYF
V gene: TRBV13; clone size: -; J gene: TRBJ1-3; D gene: -; CDR3 protein: CASSLGRGQNTIYF
V gene: TRBV28; clone size: -; J gene: TRBJ1-2; D gene: -; CDR3 protein: CASSPGSLTYGYTF
V gene: TRBV3-1/TRBV3-2; clone size: -; J gene: TRBJ1-2; D gene: -; CDR3 protein: CASRDLSHLTF
V gene: TRBV5-1; clone size: -; J gene: TRBJ1-3; D gene: TRBD1; CDR3 protein: CASSPNGQGVAGNTIYF
V gene: TRBV3-1/TRBV3-2; clone size: -; J gene: TRBJ1-1; D gene: -; CDR3 protein: CASSQDLWGTEAFF
V gene: TRBV9; clone size: -; J gene: TRBJ2-3; D gene: TRBD1; CDR3 protein: CASSIRTGGTTDTQYF